This T cell receptor beta chain is from a study of cytomegalovirus exposure and HLA in healthy donors. Study as a whole: The approximately 120 validation repertoires, a later analysis reported, used the same platform as the 650 to 800 repertoires from the first cohort.

Study-wide points: Listed as cytomegalovirus-associated were 150 or so TCR beta chains. The tendency of first-cohort TCR clusters to co-occur in the roughly 110 validation repertoires was identified by a subsequent analysis. Reportedly, diagnosis of cytomegalovirus status by the classifier showed high specificity and sensitivity.

Trimming at V came to 4 bases and at J to 5 bases, leaving 4 bases not matched to a gene. Germline CDR1 reads SGHRS; CDR2 reads YFSETQ. The CDR3 spans 14 residues. Clones were sequenced by immunoSEQ multiplex PCR, and TCRdb holds only the in-frame ones, with some missing. The sample holds around 150,000 clones, more than 70% seen once. In regard to this clone: Its antigen remains unidentified.

The sequenced sample consisted of PBMCs. The origin of this receptor is a man younger than 45 in good health and CMV-seropositive. This chain joins TRBV5-1 and TRBJ2-4; 9 bases agree with TRBD1. The DNA of the CDR3 is TGCGCCAGCAGCCCTGGACAGGGGCAAAACATTCAGTACTTC. It translates to CASSPGQGQNIQYF.